Shown below are 27 T cell receptor beta chains from a single sample sequenced in a study of blood T cell repertoires in COVID-19. Data came from immunoSEQ multiplex PCR; TCRdb stores just in-frame clones and leaves some out. The table includes 89,000 or so clones, approximately 88% detected once. The sample taken for sequencing was peripheral blood. The source is a man over 45 with COVID-19, enrolled during active disease.

The chain combines TRBV4-3 with TRBJ2-6; D not resolved. Per the germline V gene, CDR1 is LGHNA and CDR2 is YSLEER. The CDR3 consists of 17 residues. V was pared by 4 bases and J by 1 base, with 14 bases between. The CDR3 bases are TGCGCCAGCAGCCCCCCTCGTCAGGCATCTGGGGCCAACGTCCTGACTTTC. Protein product: CASSPPRQASGANVLTF.

V is TRBV7-2 and J is TRBJ1-2, with D unclear. V was pared by 1 base and J by 4 bases, with 10 bases between. This CDR3 is 14 amino acids long. In germline, CDR1 is SGHTA, CDR2 FQGNSA. The CDR3 loop reads CASSLGRGGYGYTF. In DNA, the CDR3 is TGTGCCAGCAGCTTAGGGCGGGGTGGCTATGGCTACACCTTC.

This clone was found once. V gene TRBV29-1 combines with J gene TRBJ2-1; the D gene is possibly TRBD1 (5 bases). Trimming removed 6 bases from V and 3 bases from J, with 12 bases in between. Germline-derived CDR1 and CDR2 are SQVTM and ANQGSEA. This CDR3 is 13 amino acids long. CDR3 amino acids: CSVRTLYYNEQFF. The CDR3 DNA follows: TGCAGCGTCCGGACACTATACTACAATGAGCAGTTCTTC.

Only one count was recorded for this clone. This chain joins TRBV5-6 and TRBJ1-2; the D is unclear. V lost 5 bases and J 4 bases, leaving 12 bases between the germline ends. Germline values: CDR1 SGHDT, CDR2 YYEEEE. The CDR3 length is 13 residues. CDR3 amino acids: CASSQTRGYGYTF. As DNA, the CDR3 is TGTGCCAGCAGTCAGACGCGGGGCTATGGCTACACCTTC.

V and J are TRBV19 and TRBJ1-3; D is undetermined. Between the trimmed V and J ends, which lost 3 bases and 5 bases, there was a span of 14 bases. Germline V gene sequence: CDR1 LNHDA, CDR2 SQIVND (reference sequence). This CDR3 comprises 15 residues. CDR3 amino acids: CASSIALMNRNTIYF. For the CDR3, the DNA is TGTGCCAGTAGTATCGCGCTAATGAATAGAAACACCATATATTTT.

A single count supports this clone. The rearrangement uses TRBV3-1 (or the pseudogene TRBV3-2) and TRBJ1-4; a possible D gene is TRBD1 (5 bases). The CDR3 is 16 amino acids. Germline V gene sequence: CDR1 LGHDT, CDR2 YNNKEL (reference sequence). Trimming took 0 bases from V and 10 from J, leaving 18 bases between them. The CDR3 protein is CASSQESTGVSGKLFF. CDR3 nucleotide sequence: TGTGCCAGCAGCCAAGAGTCTACAGGCGTCTCCGGAAAACTGTTTTTT.

This chain uses TRBV5-1 with TRBJ1-5; no firm D call. In germline, CDR1 is SGHRS, CDR2 YFSETQ. The CDR3 consists of 14 residues. Trimming took off 4 bases at V and 9 bases at J, with 17 bases between the two ends. CDR3 in DNA: TGCGCCAGCAGCCCTCGGGGTGCTAAGGGGCCCCAGCATTTT. This gives the protein CASSPRGAKGPQHF.

V and J are TRBV27 and TRBJ1-6, with 7 bases aligning to TRBD1. V gave up 2 bases and J gave up 10 bases; unmatched junction bases: 8. From germline, CDR1 is MNHEY and CDR2 SMNVEV (reference sequence). This CDR3 spans 15 amino acids. The CDR3 region is CASSLRGPGGSPLHF. CDR3 DNA: TGTGCCAGCAGTTTACGCGGGCCAGGGGGATCACCCCTCCACTTT.

CDR3 residues: CASSYRGTGQETQYF. DNA of the CDR3: TGTGCCAGCAGTTATAGGGGGACGGGCCAAGAGACCCAGTACTTC. The chain is built from TRBV6-5 and TRBJ2-5; D perhaps matches TRBD1 (6 bases). From germline, CDR1 is MNHEY and CDR2 SVGAGI. The V end lost 3 bases, the J end lost 1 base, and 12 bases lay between the germline ends. CDR3 size: 15 residues.

The rearrangement links TRBV6-5 to TRBJ1-2; a weak D match, TRBD1 (5 bases). CDR3 length: 14 residues. Trimming shortened V by 6 bases and J by 2 bases, and 13 bases separated the two germline ends. Germline V gene sequence: CDR1 MNHEY, CDR2 SVGAGI. The CDR3 spells CASRTPGLNYGYTF. For the CDR3, the DNA is TGTGCCAGCAGGACACCGGGACTCAACTATGGCTACACCTTC.

This chain uses TRBV19 with TRBJ2-1; TRBD2 agrees at 8 bases. The CDR3 loop spans 15 amino acids. The V and J ends lost 7 bases and 1 base, in that order; junction bases with no gene match: 6. The V gene's germline CDR1 is LNHDA and CDR2 SQIVND (reference sequence). The DNA for the CDR3 is TGTGCCAGTAACGGGGGGGCCGGGTCCTACAATGAGCAGTTCTTC. Protein: CASNGGAGSYNEQFF. Complete variable domain (other parts from reference TRBV19 and TRBJ2-1): DGGITQSPKYLFRKEGQNVTLSCEQNLNHDAMYWYRQDPGQGLRLIYYSQIVNDFQKGDIAEGYSVSREKKESFPLTVTSAQKNPTAFYLCASNGGAGSYNEQFFGPGTRLTVL.

The V and J genes are TRBV11-2 and TRBJ2-4; D unresolved. Between the trimmed V and J ends, which lost 1 base and 0 bases, there was a span of 4 bases. CDR1 is SGHAT, CDR2 FQNNGV, per germline. CDR3 size: 14 residues. The CDR3 region has the DNA TGTGCCAGCAGCTTAGCCCTAGCCAAAAACATTCAGTACTTC. It encodes CASSLALAKNIQYF.

V gene TRBV4-2 combines with J gene TRBJ2-7, with 7 nucleotides matching TRBD2. Germline V lookup: CDR1 LGHNA, CDR2 YNFKEQ. With V trimmed by 1 base and J by 2 bases, 8 bases remained unmatched. This CDR3 is built from 16 residues. CDR3 nucleotide sequence: TGTGCCAGCAGCCAAGCCCCCCTTGCGGGGGCCTACGAGCAGTACTTC. Amino acids: CASSQAPLAGAYEQYF.

This clone was observed a single time. The chain combines TRBV7-8 with TRBJ1-5, with TRBD1 as a possible D gene (5 bases). Per the germline V gene, CDR1 is SGHVS and CDR2 is FQNEAQ. Deletions cut 2 bases from V and 6 bases from J, with 14 bases between. This CDR3 region has 15 residues. The CDR3 loop reads CASSLRRERIQPQHF. The CDR3 DNA follows: TGTGCCAGCAGCTTACGCAGGGAAAGGATTCAGCCCCAGCATTTT.

The chain carries TRBV24-1 and TRBJ1-5, with a tentative D call TRBD1 (6 bases). The germline CDR1 and CDR2 sequences are KGHDR and SFDVKD. This CDR3 is built from 16 residues. V lost 6 bases to trimming and J lost 4 bases, with 18 bases between them. The CDR3 reads CATSKGETGQNQPQHF. DNA of the CDR3: TGTGCCACCAGTAAGGGGGAAACAGGGCAAAATCAGCCCCAGCATTTT.

This rearrangement joins TRBV27 to TRBJ1-6; TRBD1 is a possible D gene (5 bases). Trimming left V 2 bases short and J 10 bases short, with 18 bases between. Per the germline V gene, CDR1 is MNHEY and CDR2 is SMNVEV (reference sequence). This CDR3 spans 16 amino acids. The CDR3 DNA follows: TGTGCCAGCAGTTTAAGGAGGGAGCAGGGCCGGTCACCCCTCCACTTT. The encoded protein is CASSLRREQGRSPLHF.

The rearrangement links TRBV28 to TRBJ2-1; maybe TRBD2 (6 bases). Germline CDR1 is MDHEN and CDR2 is SYDVKM. Trimming shortened V by 6 bases and J by 2 bases, and 17 bases separated the two germline ends. CDR3 length: 16 amino acids. The CDR3 loop reads CASRPVGGLAYNEQFF. The CDR3 DNA sequence: TGTGCCAGCAGACCCGTTGGGGGGTTAGCCTACAATGAGCAGTTCTTC.

The chain joins TRBV2 to TRBJ1-6, with TRBD1 matching 9 bases. The CDR3 extends over 18 amino acids. Germline V gene lookup returns CDR1 SNHLY and CDR2 FYNNEI. Trimming cost V 0 bases and J 10 bases; bases outside gene matches: 13. The CDR3 coding sequence is TGTGCCAGCAGTGAAGCTCGGGACAGGGTTACGACTGGATCACCCCTCCACTTT. Translating gives CASSEARDRVTTGSPLHF.

The rearrangement links TRBV4-3 to TRBJ1-1; D is unclear. The CDR3 extends over 14 amino acids. V was cut by 0 bases and J by 1 base, with 6 bases left in between. Looked up from germline, CDR1 is LGHNA and CDR2 is YSLEER. The CDR3 DNA sequence: TGCGCCAGCAGCCAAGATCTGTCGAACACTGAAGCTTTCTTT. It codes for CASSQDLSNTEAFF.

This clone was recorded once. The V gene is TRBV3-1 (or the pseudogene TRBV3-2), the J gene TRBJ2-7, with 9 nucleotides matching TRBD1. This CDR3 is 15 amino acids long. Germline values: CDR1 LGHDT, CDR2 YNNKEL (reference sequence). V was clipped by 2 bases and J by 7 bases; unmatched bases: 9. The CDR3 DNA follows: TGTGCCAGCAGCCAATATGTGGGACAGGGTGGAGAGCAGTACTTC. Translated, it gives CASSQYVGQGGEQYF.

This sequence joins TRBV2 and TRBJ1-5; TRBD1 matches 10 bases. CDR1 is SNHLY and CDR2 is FYNNEI in the germline V gene. J was trimmed by 6 bases and V by 6 bases; bases with no gene match: 8. The CDR3 spans 15 residues. The CDR3 loop is CASRETGGEVQPQHF. In DNA form, the CDR3 reads TGTGCCAGCAGAGAGACAGGGGGCGAAGTTCAGCCCCAGCATTTT.

V usage is TRBV30 and J usage is TRBJ1-2; possible D gene TRBD1, 5 bases. The germline V and J ends were trimmed by 2 bases and 10 bases, with 14 bases remaining between them. The germline CDR1 and CDR2 sequences are GTSNPN and SVGIG (reference sequence). This CDR3 has 12 residues. The CDR3 reads CAWSLGLWAYTF. The CDR3 DNA follows: TGTGCCTGGAGTTTGGGACTTTGGGCCTACACCTTC.

This chain links TRBV2 with TRBJ1-1; the match to TRBD1 covers 7 bases. In germline, CDR1 is SNHLY, CDR2 FYNNEI. The CDR3 has 12 amino acids. J gave up 3 bases and V 7 bases, and 2 bases lay outside the gene matches. CDR3 in amino acids: CASNDRDTEAFF. The CDR3 DNA is TGTGCCAGCAACGACAGGGACACTGAAGCTTTCTTT.

The V and J genes are TRBV9 and TRBJ1-1; D remains unclear. The CDR3 covers 16 residues. Germline loops: CDR1 SGDLS, CDR2 YYNGEE. Trimming left V 4 bases short and J 2 bases short, with 18 bases between. Here the CDR3 reads CASSPHRGSQNTEAFF. CDR3 coding DNA: TGTGCCAGCAGCCCTCATAGAGGCAGCCAAAACACTGAAGCTTTCTTT.

As regards this clone: Because the CDR3's place on the DNA is in doubt, the DNA is left out and the CDR3 is given as listed by TCRdb. CDR3 in amino acids: CASSSGVGTGSDGFLTF. The chain has TRBV18 and TRBJ1-2. The CDR3 has 17 amino acids, counting both end residues. The V gene's germline CDR1 is KGHSH and CDR2 LQKENI.

This clone was detected once. The chain is built from TRBV21-1 and TRBJ2-7; the table's D call TRBD1 went unverified against the DNA. TRBV21-1 has pseudogene status. The CDR3 has 18 residues. This chain's CDR3 is CASSKAREDRESGYEQYF. The CDR3 DNA reads TGTGCCAGCAGCAAAGCTAGGGAGGACAGGGAATCGGGCTACGAGCAGTACTTC.

The J gene is TRBJ2-1, the V gene TRBV11-2, with D tentatively TRBD2 (5 bases). V gave up 1 base and J gave up 3 bases, with 10 bases separating them. The CDR3 consists of 15 residues. Germline values: CDR1 SGHAT, CDR2 FQNNGV. In DNA, the CDR3 is TGTGCCAGCAGCTTAGGAGGGATTGTCTACAATGAGCAGTTCTTC. This translates into CASSLGGIVYNEQFF.